This T cell receptor beta chain was captured in a study of cytomegalovirus exposure and HLA in healthy donors. Study context: Within the Caucasian-associated ancestry cluster were around four fifths of the approximately 390 genotyped donors.

Germline CDR1 SNHLY, CDR2 FYNNEI. The CDR3 loop spans 17 amino acids. With 4 bases clipped from V and 11 bases from J, the junction kept 19 bases outside the gene matches. PCR was performed using 60 Vbeta and 13 Jbeta primers. Using immunoSEQ multiplex PCR, the repertoire was profiled, and TCRdb retains in-frame clones only, with some absent. The sample records fewer than 200,000 clones, about 80% being singletons. This TCR was sampled from a man between 18 and 29 years old in good health and CMV-seropositive. The sequenced sample consisted of PBMCs. The genes are TRBV2 and TRBJ2-5; 10 nucleotides line up with TRBD2. CDR3 coding DNA: TGTGCCAGCAGTGGAGCTGGGCTAGCGGGAGTTTTGCGAGAGCAGTACTTC. It translates to CASSGAGLAGVLREQYF. Looking up the rest from reference TRBV2 and TRBJ2-5 gives the full variable domain: EPEVTQTPSHQVTQMGQEVILRCVPISNHLYFYWYRQILGQKVEFLVSFYNNEISEKSEIFDDQFSVERPDGSNFTLKIRSTKLEDSAMYFCASSGAGLAGVLREQYFGPGTRLLVL.